A selection of T cell receptor beta chains follows, all from one sample in a study of T cell repertoires in cytomegalovirus infection. TCRdb redid the calling of the reads with MiXCR, one entry per CDR3 protein. This table has 800,000 to 950,000 distinct CDR3 sequences, around a third appearing once. Antigen specificity for these receptors is unknown. This specimen was cultured CD8+ T cells from PBMCs, taken from culture after CMV antigen stimulation. The receptors shown here come from a human donor in good health (CMV status not recorded). Some clones in this sample may be carry-over from other donors' samples. Each CDR3 is given with its conserved first and last residue. Each record gives: V gene, clone size, D gene, J gene, CDR3 DNA, CDR3 protein. A D gene is named only where the DNA matches it firmly. Clone sizes are given selectively: once, few, many, or a class where the clone is expanded.

v_gene: TRBV5-6; abundance: few; d_gene: -; j_gene: TRBJ2-3; CDR3nt: TGTGCCAGCAGCTTGGGTAGGCCTCAGGATACGCAGTATTTT; CDR3aa: CASSLGRPQDTQYF
v_gene: TRBV6-5; abundance: many; d_gene: -; j_gene: TRBJ1-1; CDR3nt: TGTGCCAGCAGTTACGAGCCCGGCCAAAGGGGTGAAGCTTTCTTT; CDR3aa: CASSYEPGQRGEAFF
v_gene: TRBV29-1; abundance: -; d_gene: -; j_gene: TRBJ2-3; CDR3nt: TGCAGCGTGGCCCGTAGCGGTGGGGGCACAGATACGCAGTATTTT; CDR3aa: CSVARSGGGTDTQYF
v_gene: TRBV27; abundance: -; d_gene: -; j_gene: TRBJ1-1; CDR3nt: TGTGCCAGCAGTTTAAGGGCAGGGGTGGGAGAAGCTTTCTTT; CDR3aa: CASSLRAGVGEAFF
v_gene: TRBV7-8; abundance: -; d_gene: TRBD1; j_gene: TRBJ1-5; CDR3nt: TGTGCCAGCAGCATTGGGACAGGCGTTCCCTACAATCAGCCCCAGCATTTT; CDR3aa: CASSIGTGVPYNQPQHF
v_gene: TRBV9; abundance: few; d_gene: -; j_gene: TRBJ1-1; CDR3nt: TGTGCCAGCAGCAAGGGGGTGCAGGACACTGAAGCTTTCTTT; CDR3aa: CASSKGVQDTEAFF
v_gene: TRBV27; abundance: -; d_gene: -; j_gene: TRBJ2-1; CDR3nt: TGTGCCACCACCAACGAGTACAATGAGCAGTTCTTC; CDR3aa: CATTNEYNEQFF
v_gene: TRBV28; abundance: -; d_gene: TRBD1; j_gene: TRBJ1-1; CDR3nt: TGTGCCAGCAGTCCCACAGGGGGTAGTTGGTACACTGAAGCTTTCTTT; CDR3aa: CASSPTGGSWYTEAFF
v_gene: TRBV6-5; abundance: -; d_gene: -; j_gene: TRBJ2-2; CDR3nt: TGTGCCAACAGTTTACTAGTTTCGGGCGGGGAGCTGTTTTTT; CDR3aa: CANSLLVSGGELFF
v_gene: TRBV3-1; abundance: -; d_gene: -; j_gene: TRBJ1-1; CDR3nt: TGTGCCAGCAGCCAAGCTTTTTCCAGGGTCACTGAAGCTTTCTTT; CDR3aa: CASSQAFSRVTEAFF
v_gene: TRBV7-6; abundance: many; d_gene: -; j_gene: TRBJ2-7; CDR3nt: TGTGCCAGCAGCTTAGGGGCTGGCGGGTCTTCCTACGAGCAGTACTTC; CDR3aa: CASSLGAGGSSYEQYF
v_gene: TRBV7-6; abundance: once; d_gene: -; j_gene: TRBJ1-1; CDR3nt: TGTGCCAGCAGCTTAAGTCAGGGGATGAACACTGGAGCTTTCTTT; CDR3aa: CASSLSQGMNTGAFF
v_gene: TRBV7-9; abundance: once; d_gene: TRBD1; j_gene: TRBJ2-5; CDR3nt: TGTGCCAGCCATAAGTGGGACAGCAAAGAGACCCAGTACTTC; CDR3aa: CASHKWDSKETQYF
v_gene: TRBV7-9; abundance: many; d_gene: -; j_gene: TRBJ1-3; CDR3nt: TGTGCCAGCAGCTTCCCCCTCGGAGACCCAAACACCATATATTTT; CDR3aa: CASSFPLGDPNTIYF
v_gene: TRBV27; abundance: once; d_gene: -; j_gene: TRBJ1-6; CDR3nt: TGTGCCAGCTGGTTGGGGGGCTCTTCACCCCTCCACTTT; CDR3aa: CASWLGGSSPLHF
v_gene: TRBV7-9; abundance: few; d_gene: -; j_gene: TRBJ1-2; CDR3nt: TGTGCCAGCAGCCAAACTCCGGATCCCCAGGGCTACACCTTC; CDR3aa: CASSQTPDPQGYTF
v_gene: TRBV3-1; abundance: few; d_gene: -; j_gene: TRBJ2-7; CDR3nt: TGTGCCAGCAGCCAGTGGCCTTCCTACGAGCAGTACTTC; CDR3aa: CASSQWPSYEQYF
v_gene: TRBV7-3; abundance: few; d_gene: TRBD2; j_gene: TRBJ2-2; CDR3nt: TGTGCCAGCAGTTCCACTAGCGGCGAGAACACCGGGGAGCTGTTTTTT; CDR3aa: CASSSTSGENTGELFF
v_gene: TRBV19; abundance: -; d_gene: TRBD1; j_gene: TRBJ1-5; CDR3nt: TGTGCCAGCTTTACAGGGGAGGGACAGCCCCAGCATTTT; CDR3aa: CASFTGEGQPQHF
v_gene: TRBV5-4; abundance: -; d_gene: -; j_gene: TRBJ2-7; CDR3nt: TGTGCCAGCAGCTTCCAGGCGGGGCAACCCTACGAGCAGTACTTC; CDR3aa: CASSFQAGQPYEQYF
v_gene: TRBV28; abundance: -; d_gene: -; j_gene: TRBJ1-5; CDR3nt: TGTGCCAGTCTGGAAGGGGACAATCAGCCCCAGCATTTT; CDR3aa: CASLEGDNQPQHF
v_gene: TRBV19; abundance: few; d_gene: -; j_gene: TRBJ1-5; CDR3nt: TGTGCCAGTAGTACACAAGGAGGCAATCAGCCCCAGCATTTT; CDR3aa: CASSTQGGNQPQHF
v_gene: TRBV15; abundance: -; d_gene: TRBD1; j_gene: TRBJ2-1; CDR3nt: TGTGCCACCAGCAGAGCCAGACAGGGGGTTTACAATGAGCAGTTCTTC; CDR3aa: CATSRARQGVYNEQFF
v_gene: TRBV19; abundance: -; d_gene: -; j_gene: TRBJ2-1; CDR3nt: TGTGCCAGTAGTTCGGCGAAAAACAATGAGCAGTTCTTC; CDR3aa: CASSSAKNNEQFF
v_gene: TRBV19; abundance: many; d_gene: -; j_gene: TRBJ2-1; CDR3nt: TGTGCCACCGGGGCCGGGGGTATTGCGAATGAGCAGTTCTTC; CDR3aa: CATGAGGIANEQFF
v_gene: TRBV6-2/TRBV6-3; abundance: -; d_gene: TRBD2; j_gene: TRBJ2-1; CDR3nt: TGTGCCAGCAGTTTGCAGAGGACTAGTTACAATGAGCAGTTCTTC; CDR3aa: CASSLQRTSYNEQFF
v_gene: TRBV6-5; abundance: few; d_gene: TRBD1; j_gene: TRBJ2-2; CDR3nt: TGTGCCAGCAGCCCACCCGGGACAGACCCGAACACCGGGGAGCTGTTTTTT; CDR3aa: CASSPPGTDPNTGELFF
v_gene: TRBV11-2; abundance: -; d_gene: -; j_gene: TRBJ2-2; CDR3nt: TGTGCCAGCAGCTTAGATCTTGGGCAATTCACCGGGGAGCTGTTTTTT; CDR3aa: CASSLDLGQFTGELFF
v_gene: TRBV7-8; abundance: -; d_gene: TRBD2; j_gene: TRBJ2-1; CDR3nt: TGTGCCAGCAGCTTAGGGGTGTGGGGGGGGTCAGGCAATGAGCAGTTCTTC; CDR3aa: CASSLGVWGGSGNEQFF
v_gene: TRBV2; abundance: many; d_gene: TRBD2; j_gene: TRBJ2-2; CDR3nt: TGTGCCAGCAGTGGTAAAGCGGGGGACGCGAACACCGGGGAGCTGTTTTTT; CDR3aa: CASSGKAGDANTGELFF
v_gene: TRBV7-6; abundance: -; d_gene: -; j_gene: TRBJ1-1; CDR3nt: TGTGCCAGCAGCTCGCCGGCTGAAGCTTTCTTT; CDR3aa: CASSSPAEAFF
v_gene: TRBV7-6; abundance: -; d_gene: -; j_gene: TRBJ1-2; CDR3nt: TGTGCCAGCGGACAAGGGGTCTCCGATGGCTACACCTTC; CDR3aa: CASGQGVSDGYTF
v_gene: TRBV12-3/TRBV12-4; abundance: few; d_gene: -; j_gene: TRBJ2-1; CDR3nt: TGTGCCAGCAGTTTAGCGAGTCCCGCCTACAATGAGCAGTTCTTC; CDR3aa: CASSLASPAYNEQFF
v_gene: TRBV11-2; abundance: -; d_gene: -; j_gene: TRBJ2-2; CDR3nt: TGTGCCAGCAGCTTAGAGCGGGGGGACAGCATGAACACCGGGGAGCTGTTTTTT; CDR3aa: CASSLERGDSMNTGELFF
v_gene: TRBV6-6; abundance: few; d_gene: TRBD2; j_gene: TRBJ2-1; CDR3nt: TGTGCCAGCAATAAGGCGGGGGGTTACAATGAGCAGTTCTTC; CDR3aa: CASNKAGGYNEQFF
v_gene: TRBV6-6; abundance: few; d_gene: -; j_gene: TRBJ2-3; CDR3nt: TGTGCCAGCAGTTACCTCTCGTGGGGGGAAAGTTACACAGATACGCAGTATTTT; CDR3aa: CASSYLSWGESYTDTQYF
v_gene: TRBV28; abundance: -; d_gene: -; j_gene: TRBJ1-1; CDR3nt: TGTGCCAGCAGTTACCGCAACCAGGGGCCCACTGAAGCTTTCTTT; CDR3aa: CASSYRNQGPTEAFF
v_gene: TRBV6-5; abundance: -; d_gene: -; j_gene: TRBJ2-5; CDR3nt: TGTGCCAGCAGTTACCTTAGCTTTAAGGGGGAGACCCAGTACTTC; CDR3aa: CASSYLSFKGETQYF
v_gene: TRBV15; abundance: -; d_gene: TRBD2; j_gene: TRBJ2-3; CDR3nt: TGTGCCACCAGCCGTGAAGGGGGTCAGGGACTAGCGGGGGATAGCACAGATACGCAGTATTTT; CDR3aa: CATSREGGQGLAGDSTDTQYF
v_gene: TRBV6-2/TRBV6-3; abundance: few; d_gene: -; j_gene: TRBJ2-2; CDR3nt: TGTGCCAGCAGTGACCCGAACACCGGGGAGCTGTTTTTT; CDR3aa: CASSDPNTGELFF
v_gene: TRBV15; abundance: -; d_gene: -; j_gene: TRBJ2-3; CDR3nt: TGTGCCACCAGCCCCCTGAGGGGGAGCACAGATACGCAGTATTTT; CDR3aa: CATSPLRGSTDTQYF
v_gene: TRBV19; abundance: few; d_gene: -; j_gene: TRBJ1-1; CDR3nt: TGTGCCAGTAGTCCAAAGAGGAGTAACACTGAAGCTTTCTTT; CDR3aa: CASSPKRSNTEAFF
v_gene: TRBV3-1; abundance: -; d_gene: TRBD2; j_gene: TRBJ2-5; CDR3nt: TGTGCCAGCAGCCAAGATAAACTAGCGGGGACCTGGTACCAAGAGACCCAGTACTTC; CDR3aa: CASSQDKLAGTWYQETQYF
v_gene: TRBV6-1; abundance: few; d_gene: -; j_gene: TRBJ2-1; CDR3nt: TGTGCCAGCAGTGAAAGGGACGCAGGATACAATGAGCAGTTCTTC; CDR3aa: CASSERDAGYNEQFF
v_gene: TRBV19; abundance: -; d_gene: -; j_gene: TRBJ1-5; CDR3nt: TGTGCCAGTAAAGGTCCGAGGTACAATCAGCCCCAGCATTTT; CDR3aa: CASKGPRYNQPQHF